This T cell receptor (beta chain) emerged from a study of regulatory T cells in long-lasting Graves disease. Study outcomes and limitations: Those with persistent Graves' had less TCR diversity than newly diagnosed patients. Persistent disease samples used TRBV28, TRBJ1-2 and TRBJ2-5 preferentially.

Time point of the sample: newly diagnosed GD, antithyroid drugs for less than 3 months. The TCR library was prepared using RNA isolated from PBMCs. Researchers made TCR beta libraries by using iRepertoire HTBI primers and running Arm-PCR on CDR3 regions. One entry per CDR3 protein results from TCRdb running MiXCR on the multiplex PCR reads. The sample records some 400,000 distinct CDR3 sequences, around 14% being singletons. This CDR3 has 17 residues. CDR1 is KGHDR and CDR2 is SFDVKD in the germline V gene. This clonotype occurred a few times. What it recognizes is unknown. The junction departs from germline at one end; a sequencing error may be responsible. These same records also appear under a second study, on T cells in Graves' hyperthyroidism and ophthalmopathy. That source adds: TCR CDR3 regions were first amplified by RT-PCR with HTBI primers. Model output signaled ophthalmopathy a median approximately 6.2 months ahead of onset.

The source is a woman in her twenties or thirties with Graves disease. V usage is TRBV24-1 and J usage is TRBJ1-4, with 9 bases lining up with TRBD1. The sample was peripheral blood mononuclear cells (PBMCs), taken at new diagnosis, from a patient treated with antithyroid drugs. This CDR3 is CATSDSGTGSSNEKLFF. The DNA of the CDR3 is TGTGCCACCAGCGATTCGGGGACAGGGTCGTCTAATGAAAAACTGTTTTTT.